This passage covers 10 T cell receptor beta chains from one sample sequenced in a study of cytomegalovirus exposure and HLA in healthy donors (dated 2017 in TCRdb). Library preparation employed the immunoSEQ multiplex PCR assay. For the multiplex PCR, a mixture combining 60 forward primers for TCR Vbeta segments and 13 reverse primers for TCR Jbeta segments was used. The immuneACCESS repertoire file appears here via TCRdb, limited to in-frame rearrangements. These files lack a portion of the clones; in checked studies, under half of the deficit traces to unresolved V genes, and the cause of the others is not known. The sample contains fewer than 200,000 clones, 65% to 75% of them found a single time. The ten biggest clones cover about 1.6% of the sample. The sample consisted of PBMCs. The receptors come from a girl aged 5 to 17 in good health and CMV-seronegative.

V usage is TRBV10-1 and J usage is TRBJ2-5; TRBD1 is a possible D gene (6 bases). CDR1 is WNHNN, CDR2 SYGVQD, per germline (reference sequence). Trimming took 4 bases from V and 5 from J, leaving 14 bases between them. CDR3 length: 14 residues. The CDR3: CASSAGHSRETQYF. In nucleotides, the CDR3 is TGCGCCAGCAGTGCGGGACATTCTAGGGAGACCCAGTACTTC.

This clone turned up a few times. V and J are TRBV6-1 and TRBJ2-7; D unresolved. Trimming cost V 3 bases and J 5 bases, with 11 bases left between them. Germline loops: CDR1 MNHNS, CDR2 SASEGT. The CDR3 totals 13 residues. The CDR3 is CASSEGSPNEQYF. CDR3 in DNA: TGTGCCAGCAGTGAGGGCAGCCCCAACGAGCAGTACTTC.

This clone was seen a single time. The V call is TRBV2, the J call TRBJ2-5, with D possibly TRBD2 on 5 matching bases. There are 14 residues in the CDR3. Trimming removed 5 bases from V and 3 bases from J, with 13 bases in between. The germline CDR1 and CDR2 sequences are SNHLY and FYNNEI. The CDR3, as DNA: TGTGCCAGCAGTTCTACTAGTTTTGAAGAGACCCAGTACTTC. This gives the protein CASSSTSFEETQYF.

V is TRBV18 and J is TRBJ1-1; D is unclear. CDR3 length: 14 amino acids. The germline gives CDR1 KGHSH, CDR2 LQKENI. Trimming took 3 bases from V and 2 from J, leaving 10 bases between them. CDR3 DNA sequence: TGTGCCAGCTCACCTACCTCGGGAAACACTGAAGCTTTCTTT. It encodes CASSPTSGNTEAFF.

This clone occurred a few times. The gene calls are TRBV29-1 and TRBJ2-5; D gene ambiguous. The V gene's germline CDR1 is SQVTM and CDR2 ANQGSEA. This CDR3 spans 11 amino acids. Trimming removed 0 bases from V and 6 bases from J, with 5 bases in between. The CDR3 DNA follows: TGCAGCGTTGAAGATTTTAAGACCCAGTACTTC. It encodes CSVEDFKTQYF.

The chain uses TRBV20-1 and TRBJ2-7, with 8 bases matching TRBD2. This CDR3 has 11 residues. The V segment lost 5 bases and the J segment 5 bases; nucleotides outside the gene matches: 2. Germline lookup yields CDR1 DFQATT and CDR2 SNEGSKA (reference sequence). The CDR3 DNA reads as TGCAGTGCTGGACTAGCTGACGAGCAGTACTTC. Translating it yields CSAGLADEQYF.

This chain links TRBV7-9 with TRBJ1-2, with 9 bases identical to TRBD1. Trimming at V came to 6 bases and at J to 6 bases, leaving 11 bases not matched to a gene. CDR3 length: 15 amino acids. Germline V gene lookup returns CDR1 SEHNR and CDR2 FQNEAQ (reference sequence). The CDR3 reads CASSSPGQGFHGYTF. The CDR3 DNA sequence: TGTGCCAGCAGTTCCCCTGGACAGGGGTTTCATGGCTACACCTTC.

The V call is TRBV7-7, the J call TRBJ1-1; D unclear. The ends were cut back, 4 bases at V and 0 bases at J, with 6 bases in the middle. CDR1 SSHAT and CDR2 FNYEAQ come from the germline V gene (reference sequence). The CDR3 extends over 13 amino acids. Here the CDR3 DNA reads TGTGCCAGCAGCTCGCAGATGAACACTGAAGCTTTCTTT. Its protein is CASSSQMNTEAFF. The whole variable domain, filled in from reference TRBV7-7 and TRBJ1-1, reads GAGVSQSPRYKVTKRGQDVTLRCDPISSHATLYWYQQALGQGPEFLTYFNYEAQPDKSGLPSDRFSAERPEGSISTLTIQRTEQRDSAMYRCASSSQMNTEAFFGQGTRLTVV.

The chain employs TRBV4-2 and TRBJ1-1; D uncertain. CDR3 length equals 16 residues. The V end lost 2 bases, the J end lost 0 bases, and 13 bases lay between the germline ends. Germline-derived CDR1 and CDR2 are LGHNA and YNFKEQ. CDR3 nucleotides: TGTGCCAGCAGCCAATGGGGAGAGCGTATGAACACTGAAGCTTTCTTT. Its protein is CASSQWGERMNTEAFF.

The chain couples TRBV7-9 to TRBJ1-6, with unresolved D. Germline CDR1 is SEHNR and CDR2 is FQNEAQ (reference sequence). The CDR3 contains 14 residues. V was clipped by 5 bases and J by 5 bases, with 10 bases between them. The CDR3, as DNA: TGTGCCAGCAGCCCCACAGAAAATAATTCACCCCTCCACTTT. Encoded protein: CASSPTENNSPLHF.